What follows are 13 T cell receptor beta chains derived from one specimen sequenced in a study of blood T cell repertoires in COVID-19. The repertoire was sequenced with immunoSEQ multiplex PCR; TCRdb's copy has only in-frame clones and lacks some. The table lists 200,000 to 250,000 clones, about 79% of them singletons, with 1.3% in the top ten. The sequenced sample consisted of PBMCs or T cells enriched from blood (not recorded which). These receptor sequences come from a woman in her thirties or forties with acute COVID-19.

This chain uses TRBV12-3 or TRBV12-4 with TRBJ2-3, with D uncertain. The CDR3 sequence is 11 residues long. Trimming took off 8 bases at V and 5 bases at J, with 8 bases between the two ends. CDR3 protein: CASAREDTQYF. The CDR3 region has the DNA TGTGCCAGCGCTAGAGAAGATACGCAGTATTTT.

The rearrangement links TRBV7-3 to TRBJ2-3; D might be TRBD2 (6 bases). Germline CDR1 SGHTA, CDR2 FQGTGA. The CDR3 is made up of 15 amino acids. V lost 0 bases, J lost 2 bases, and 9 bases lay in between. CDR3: CASSLTGTYTDTQYF. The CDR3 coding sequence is TGTGCCAGCAGCTTAACAGGGACTTACACAGATACGCAGTATTTT. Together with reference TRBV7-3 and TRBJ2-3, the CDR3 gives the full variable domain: GAGVSQTPSNKVTEKGKYVELRCDPISGHTALYWYRQSLGQGPEFLIYFQGTGAADDSGLPNDRFFAVRPEGSVSTLKIQRTERGDSAVYLCASSLTGTYTDTQYFGPGTRLTVL.

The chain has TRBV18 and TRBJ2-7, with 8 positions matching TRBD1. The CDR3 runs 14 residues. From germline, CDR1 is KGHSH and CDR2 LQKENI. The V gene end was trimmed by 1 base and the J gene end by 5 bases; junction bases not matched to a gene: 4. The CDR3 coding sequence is TGTGCCAGCTCACCACGACAGGGGTCCCACGAGCAGTACTTC. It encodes CASSPRQGSHEQYF.

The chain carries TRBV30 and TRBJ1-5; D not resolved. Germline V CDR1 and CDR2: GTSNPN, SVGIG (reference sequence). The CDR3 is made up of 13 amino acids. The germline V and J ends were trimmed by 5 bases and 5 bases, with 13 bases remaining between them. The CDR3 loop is CAWGEALDQPQHF. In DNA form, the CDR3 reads TGTGCCTGGGGGGAGGCACTGGATCAGCCCCAGCATTTT.

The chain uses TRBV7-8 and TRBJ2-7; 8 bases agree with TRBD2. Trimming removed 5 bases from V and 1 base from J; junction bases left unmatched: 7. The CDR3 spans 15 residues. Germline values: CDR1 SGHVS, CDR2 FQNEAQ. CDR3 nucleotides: TGTGCCAGCAGCCTAGACGGGGGGGCATCCTACGAGCAGTACTTC. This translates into CASSLDGGASYEQYF.

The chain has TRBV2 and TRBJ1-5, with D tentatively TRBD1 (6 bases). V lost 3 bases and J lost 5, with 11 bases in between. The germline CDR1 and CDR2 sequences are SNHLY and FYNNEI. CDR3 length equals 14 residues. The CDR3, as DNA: TGTGCCAGCAGTGATGGGACATTTCATCAGCCCCAGCATTTT. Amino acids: CASSDGTFHQPQHF.

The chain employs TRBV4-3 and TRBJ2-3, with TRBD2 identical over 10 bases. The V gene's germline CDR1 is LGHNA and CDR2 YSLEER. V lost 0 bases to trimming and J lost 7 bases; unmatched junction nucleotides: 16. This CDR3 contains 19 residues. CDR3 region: CASSQDPQRGGLGRNTQYF. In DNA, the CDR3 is TGCGCCAGCAGCCAAGATCCCCAGCGGGGGGGCCTGGGGCGTAATACGCAGTATTTT.

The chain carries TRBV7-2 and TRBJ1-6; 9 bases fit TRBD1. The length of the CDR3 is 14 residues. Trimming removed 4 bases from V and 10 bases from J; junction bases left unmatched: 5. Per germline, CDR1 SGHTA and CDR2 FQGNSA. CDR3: CASSWGQGNSPLHF. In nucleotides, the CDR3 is TGTGCCAGCAGCTGGGGACAGGGAAACTCACCCCTCCACTTT.

The CDR3 nucleotides read TGTGCCAGCAAACATTCCTGGGGAGGAGAGACCCAGTACTTC. Protein sequence: CASKHSWGGETQYF. This rearrangement joins TRBV2 to TRBJ2-5, with D perhaps matching TRBD2 (6 bases). The CDR3 is 14 amino acids. Germline-derived CDR1 and CDR2 are SNHLY and FYNNEI. V was pared by 7 bases and J by 4 bases, with 16 bases between.

CDR3 nucleotide sequence: TGTGCCAGCAGCCGGGACAGCTACACTGAAGCTTTCTTT. Amino acids: CASSRDSYTEAFF. The chain has TRBV7-9 and TRBJ1-1, with 7 bases identical to TRBD1. This CDR3 comprises 13 residues. V gave up 5 bases and J gave up 3 bases; unmatched junction bases: 3. CDR1 is SEHNR and CDR2 is FQNEAQ in the germline V gene (reference sequence).

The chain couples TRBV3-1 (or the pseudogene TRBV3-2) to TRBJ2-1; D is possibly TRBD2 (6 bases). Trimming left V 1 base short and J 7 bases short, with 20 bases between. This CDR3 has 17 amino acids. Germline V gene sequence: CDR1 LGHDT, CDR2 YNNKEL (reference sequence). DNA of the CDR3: TGTGCCAGCAGCCAAGGATTTGCGACTAGACGTGAAAATGAGCAGTTCTTC. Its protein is CASSQGFATRRENEQFF.

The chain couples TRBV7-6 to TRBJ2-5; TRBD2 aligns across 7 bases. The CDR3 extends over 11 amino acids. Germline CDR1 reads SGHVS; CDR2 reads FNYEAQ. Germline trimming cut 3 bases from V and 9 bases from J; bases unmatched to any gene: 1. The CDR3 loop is CASSLGGAQYF. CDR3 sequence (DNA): TGTGCCAGCAGCTTGGGGGGGGCCCAGTACTTC.

CDR3 region: CASSNRGAPNEKLFF. CDR3 coding DNA: TGTGCCAGTAGTAACAGGGGCGCACCTAATGAAAAACTGTTTTTT. This chain connects TRBV19 to TRBJ1-4; 7 positions agree with TRBD1. The V gene end was trimmed by 4 bases and the J gene end by 3 bases; junction bases not matched to a gene: 5. CDR1 is LNHDA and CDR2 is SQIVND in the germline V gene (reference sequence). The CDR3 is 15 residues long. Filled out from reference TRBV19 and TRBJ1-4, the complete variable domain reads DGGITQSPKYLFRKEGQNVTLSCEQNLNHDAMYWYRQDPGQGLRLIYYSQIVNDFQKGDIAEGYSVSREKKESFPLTVTSAQKNPTAFYLCASSNRGAPNEKLFFGSGTQLSVL.